The clone carrying this T cell receptor (beta chain) was observed a handful of times. The antigen is unknown. These data come from a study of beta chain features in type 1 diabetes. The CDR3 has 14 residues. The V end lost 3 bases, the J end lost 8 bases, and 17 bases lay between the germline ends. Germline CDR1 SGDLS, CDR2 YYNGEE. What was sequenced were expressed TCRB transcripts, since all of the isolated RNA had been reverse transcribed. Clones were read by immunoSEQ multiplex PCR, and TCRdb kept only the in-frame ones, dropping some. The sample consists of almost 350,000 clones, 6.5% to 10% of them appearing once. Notes on the study in general: Compared with healthy donors, patients appeared to share more similar naive, central memory and regulatory TCRB repertoires.

This TCR was sampled from a woman younger than 30 in good health. The specimen was central memory CD4+ T cells from blood. The V gene is TRBV9, the J gene TRBJ1-2, with D perhaps matching TRBD1 (5 bases). The CDR3 DNA reads as TGTGCCAGCAGCGCCCTGGGGGTTTCGGGAGGCTACACCTTC. It codes for CASSALGVSGGYTF.